This TCR beta chain was sequenced during a study of T cells in women clearing cervical HPV infection. Study summary: Cases' blood sampling followed lesion detection by median around 160 days (90 to 200).

The germline V and J ends were trimmed by 4 bases and 0 bases, with 14 bases remaining between them. The CDR3 contains 15 residues. CDR1 and CDR2 from the germline V gene are SGHDT and YYEEEE. Profiled with immunoSEQ multiplex PCR; TCRdb holds only in-frame clones, not every one. This sample's clone table lists approximately 44,000 clones. Notes on this clone: The DNA ends 3 residues before the CDR3 does, and the rest of the CDR3 is filled in from the germline J gene.

Sequenced sample: blood buffy coat. The clonotype comes from a woman between 18 and 75 years old with a cervical HPV16 infection that either progressed to CIN3+ or cleared (not recorded which). V usage is TRBV5-6 and J usage is TRBJ2-7; possibly TRBD1 for D (6 bases). CDR3 sequence reads: CASSQGQMPSYEQYF. The sequenced part of the CDR3 DNA is TGTGCCAGCAGCCAGGGACAAATGCCCTCCTACGAG.